These 12 T cell receptor beta chains originate from one sample sequenced in a study of OX40 agonist ivuxolimab in advanced cancers. Assay: immunoSEQ multiplex PCR; the TCRdb copy retains only in-frame clones and omits some. This sample has tens of thousands of clones, with approximately 90% found just once. The material was CD4+ or CD8+ T cells sorted from blood, obtained in a trial of the OX40 agonist ivuxolimab. These receptors all stem from an adult with an advanced solid tumor such as melanoma, head and neck, liver or kidney cancer.

The chain carries TRBV9 and TRBJ2-1; no clear D. V was clipped by 0 bases and J by 8 bases, with 12 bases between them. The CDR3 spans 14 residues. CDR1 and CDR2 from the germline V gene are SGDLS and YYNGEE. DNA of the CDR3: TGTGCCAGCAGCGTAGACAGAACCTCCCATGAGCAGTTCTTC. Encoded protein: CASSVDRTSHEQFF.

V gene TRBV5-5 combines with J gene TRBJ2-3; weak D call: TRBD1 (5 bases). CDR1 SGHKS and CDR2 YYEKEE come from the germline V gene (reference sequence). The CDR3 extends over 15 amino acids. The V end lost 3 bases, the J end lost 0 bases, and 11 bases lay between the germline ends. This CDR3 is CASSSSPGSTDTQYF. The CDR3 coding sequence is TGTGCCAGCAGCTCCTCCCCAGGGAGCACAGATACGCAGTATTTT.

The J gene is TRBJ2-3, the V gene TRBV18; no definite D call. The ends were cut back, 3 bases at V and 3 bases at J, with 10 bases in the middle. Germline V CDR1 and CDR2: KGHSH, LQKENI. The CDR3 is made up of 14 amino acids. CDR3 sequence reads: CASSPDSTTDTQYF. In DNA, the CDR3 is TGTGCCAGCTCACCTGATTCTACGACAGATACGCAGTATTTT.

This clone was recorded once. The V and J genes are TRBV6-1 and TRBJ2-3; possibly TRBD2 for D (5 bases). This CDR3 contains 14 residues. Trimming stripped 8 bases from V and 1 base from J, with 13 bases between. CDR1 and CDR2 from the germline V gene are MNHNS and SASEGT. The CDR3, as DNA: TGTGCCAGCGGCTCGGACGGGGGCACAGATACGCAGTATTTT. Its translation: CASGSDGGTDTQYF.

The V gene is TRBV10-3, the J gene TRBJ2-1; D possibly corresponds to TRBD1 (5 bases). CDR1 and CDR2 (germline): ENHRY, SYGVKD. This CDR3 has 13 residues. V dropped 4 bases and J dropped 9 bases, with 13 bases sitting between them. The CDR3 nucleotides read TGTGCCATCAGTGGCATTACTGACAGTGAGCAGTTCTTC. It yields the protein CAISGITDSEQFF.

The chain employs TRBV7-2 and TRBJ1-1; D uncertain. Germline CDR1 is SGHTA and CDR2 is FQGNSA. The CDR3 covers 14 residues. The V end was cut by 0 bases, the J end by 5 bases, with 10 bases between. The CDR3, as DNA: TGTGCCAGCAGCTTAGCGTCTAGGCCAACTGAAGCTTTCTTT. It specifies CASSLASRPTEAFF.

The chain links TRBV30 to TRBJ1-1; no clear D. The germline V and J ends were trimmed by 0 bases and 7 bases, with 12 bases remaining between them. This CDR3 spans 13 amino acids. Germline CDR1 reads GTSNPN; CDR2 reads SVGIG (reference sequence). DNA for the CDR3: TGTGCCTGGAGTGTACTTTCCAGCGGTGAAGCTTTCTTT. This encodes CAWSVLSSGEAFF.

The chain recombines TRBV7-2 with TRBJ2-7; 7 nucleotides agree with TRBD1. This CDR3 region has 13 residues. The V gene's germline CDR1 is SGHTA and CDR2 FQGNSA. Trimming removed 5 bases from V and 6 bases from J; junction bases left unmatched: 7. This CDR3 is CASSQGRGIEQYF. The DNA for the CDR3 is TGTGCCAGCAGCCAGGGCAGGGGGATCGAGCAGTACTTC.

The V gene is TRBV28, the J gene TRBJ2-6, with unresolved D. Germline CDR1 is MDHEN and CDR2 is SYDVKM. Trimming took off 2 bases at V and 15 bases at J, with 14 bases between the two ends. The CDR3 totals 13 residues. The CDR3 loop reads CASSLIQGPALTF. In DNA form, the CDR3 reads TGTGCCAGCAGTTTAATACAAGGGCCAGCCCTGACTTTC. Full variable domain (remainder filled in from reference TRBV28 and TRBJ2-6): DVKVTQSSRYLVKRTGEKVFLECVQDMDHENMFWYRQDPGLGLRLIYFSYDVKMKEKGDIPEGYSVSREKKERFSLILESASTNQTSMYLCASSLIQGPALTFGAGSRLTVL.

This clone is a singleton in its sample. The genes are TRBV5-1 and TRBJ2-7; D may correspond to TRBD1 or TRBD2 (6 bases each). The CDR3 covers 14 residues. Trimming stripped 5 bases from V and 2 bases from J, with 14 bases between. Germline V gene lookup returns CDR1 SGHRS and CDR2 YFSETQ. In DNA, the CDR3 is TGCGCCAGCAGAGGGGGGTTTCCTACCTACGAGCAGTACTTC. This encodes CASRGGFPTYEQYF.

The V call is TRBV27, the J call TRBJ2-2; TRBD2 matches at 8 bases. The J segment lost 7 bases and the V segment lost 3 bases, leaving 10 bases of the junction unmatched. This CDR3 comprises 16 residues. Per germline, CDR1 MNHEY and CDR2 SMNVEV (reference sequence). Here the CDR3 DNA reads TGTGCCAGCAGTTTCCTAGCGGGCCAGTTTAGCGGGGAGCTGTTTTTT. Encoded protein: CASSFLAGQFSGELFF.

CDR3 protein: CASSSNRGEQYF. CDR3 bases: TGTGCCAGCAGCTCCAACAGGGGCGAGCAGTACTTC. This chain uses TRBV7-2 with TRBJ2-7; 7 nucleotides match TRBD1. The CDR3 length is 12 residues. The germline V gene encodes CDR1 SGHTA and CDR2 FQGNSA. J lost 6 bases, V lost 4 bases, and 3 bases had no gene match.